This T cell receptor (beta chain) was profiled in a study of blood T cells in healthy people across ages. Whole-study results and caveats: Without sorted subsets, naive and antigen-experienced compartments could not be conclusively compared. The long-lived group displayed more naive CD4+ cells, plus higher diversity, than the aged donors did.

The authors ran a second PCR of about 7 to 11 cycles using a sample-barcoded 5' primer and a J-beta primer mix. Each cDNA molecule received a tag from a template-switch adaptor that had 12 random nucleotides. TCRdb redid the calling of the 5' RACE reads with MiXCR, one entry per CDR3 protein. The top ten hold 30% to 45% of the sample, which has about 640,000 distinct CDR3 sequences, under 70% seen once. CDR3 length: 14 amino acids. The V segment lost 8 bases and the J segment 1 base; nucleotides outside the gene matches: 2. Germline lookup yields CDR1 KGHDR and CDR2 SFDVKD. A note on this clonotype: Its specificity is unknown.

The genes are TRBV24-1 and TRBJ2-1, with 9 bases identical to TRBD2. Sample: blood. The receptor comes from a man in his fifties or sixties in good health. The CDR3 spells CATKAGGSYNEQFF. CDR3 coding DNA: TGTGCCACCAAAGCGGGGGGATCCTACAATGAGCAGTTCTTC.